The present entry profiles one TCR beta chain with its context. Its target is not known. This sample stems from a study of shared clonotypes between healthy human individuals. Notes on the study in general: Clonotypes shared by all four donors outscored non-shared clonotypes in generation probability.

Naive CD8 cells were CD45RO-negative, positively selected for CCR7, excluding terminally differentiated effector memory CD45RA+ cells. Trimming removed 3 bases from V and 2 bases from J, with 15 bases in between. From germline, CDR1 is SNHLY and CDR2 FYNNEI. The length of the CDR3 is 16 residues. Sequencing was performed with immunoSEQ multiplex PCR; in TCRdb, only in-frame clones are kept and a portion is missing. The sample consists of under 1 million clones, about 92% of them appearing once. Source material: naive CD8+ T cells sorted from blood. The source is a man under 40 in good health. V gene TRBV2 combines with J gene TRBJ2-3; D might be TRBD1 or TRBD2, each matching 5 bases. CDR3 residues: CASSDPPGRLTDTQYF. The CDR3 DNA is TGTGCCAGCAGTGACCCCCCGGGACGGCTCACAGATACGCAGTATTTT.